This T cell receptor (beta chain) was identified in a study of shared clonotypes between healthy human individuals. Concerning this clone itself: Its antigen is not known.

V was clipped by 5 bases and J by 2 bases, with 9 bases between them. CDR1 SEHNR and CDR2 FQNEAQ come from the germline V gene (reference sequence). CDR3 size: 13 residues. The study, taken as a whole, reports: Sampling involved blood alone; tissue repertoires likely differ.

Naive CD8 cells comprised CD45RO-negative, CCR7-positively selected cells, excluding terminally differentiated effector memory CD45RA+ cells. The genomic DNA of each subset was split evenly across several immunoSEQ plates. The data were produced by immunoSEQ multiplex PCR, yet TCRdb's version contains in-frame clones alone and is incomplete. The sample lists roughly 2.1 million clones, roughly 91% seen once, with more than 1.5% in the top ten. The sequencing sample was made of naive CD8+ T cells from PBMCs. The source of this sequence is a man between 18 and 29 years old in good health. Some clones in this sample may be carry-over from other donors' samples. V and J are TRBV7-9 and TRBJ1-1; D remains ambiguous. CDR3 loop: CASSQDGNTEAFF. CDR3 bases: TGTGCCAGCAGCCAGGACGGAAACACTGAAGCTTTCTTT.